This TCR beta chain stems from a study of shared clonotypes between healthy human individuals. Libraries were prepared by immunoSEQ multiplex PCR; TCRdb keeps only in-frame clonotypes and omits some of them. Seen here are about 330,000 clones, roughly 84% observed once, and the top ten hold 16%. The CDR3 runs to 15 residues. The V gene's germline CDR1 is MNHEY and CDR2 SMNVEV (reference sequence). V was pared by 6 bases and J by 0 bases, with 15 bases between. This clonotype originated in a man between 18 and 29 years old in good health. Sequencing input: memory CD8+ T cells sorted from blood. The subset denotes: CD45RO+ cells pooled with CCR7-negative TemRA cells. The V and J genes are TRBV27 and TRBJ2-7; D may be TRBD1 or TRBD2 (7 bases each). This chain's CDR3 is CASSPGGAFSYEQYF. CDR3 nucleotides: TGTGCCAGCAGCCCAGGGGGGGCATTCTCCTACGAGCAGTACTTC.